What follows is one T cell receptor (beta chain) and its context. A much larger clonotype is one base distant, so this may be a read error. The CDR3 contains 17 residues. Looked up from germline, CDR1 is MNHEY and CDR2 is SVGAGI. Deletions cut 4 bases from V and 0 bases from J, with 19 bases between. This record comes from a study of T cells in Graves' hyperthyroidism and ophthalmopathy. The CDR3 regions of TCR beta were amplified from RNA transcripts. A first-round RT-PCR of the TCR CDR3 used the HTBI primer set. One entry per CDR3 protein, called by TCRdb with MiXCR from the multiplex PCR reads. The sample carries some 550,000 distinct CDR3 sequences, less than 25% recorded once.

The TCR was taken from a man aged 18 to 30 with Graves' hyperthyroidism. This rearrangement joins TRBV6-5 to TRBJ2-7; possible D gene TRBD1, 7 bases. The sequencing input was blood. As DNA, the CDR3 is TGTGCCAGCAGTTGCGCCCCTCCAGGGGGGAGCTCCTACGAGCAGTACTTC. This encodes CASSCAPPGGSSYEQYF.